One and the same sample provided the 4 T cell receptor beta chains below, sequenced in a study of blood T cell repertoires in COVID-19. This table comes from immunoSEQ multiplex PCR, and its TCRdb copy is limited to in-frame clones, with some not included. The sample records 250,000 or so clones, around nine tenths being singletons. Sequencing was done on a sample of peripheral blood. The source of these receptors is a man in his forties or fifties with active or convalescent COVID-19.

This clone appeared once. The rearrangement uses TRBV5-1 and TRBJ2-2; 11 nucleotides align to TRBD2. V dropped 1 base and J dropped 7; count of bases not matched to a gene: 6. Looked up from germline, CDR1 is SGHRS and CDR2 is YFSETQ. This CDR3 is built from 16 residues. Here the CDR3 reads CASSLNLAGGNGELFF. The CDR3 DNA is TGCGCCAGCAGCTTGAATCTAGCGGGAGGAAACGGGGAGCTGTTTTTT.

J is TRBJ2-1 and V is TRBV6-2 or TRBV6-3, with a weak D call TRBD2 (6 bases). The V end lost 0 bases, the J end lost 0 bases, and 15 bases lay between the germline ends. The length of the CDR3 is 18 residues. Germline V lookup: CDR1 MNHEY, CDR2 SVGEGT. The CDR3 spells CASSYSPFAGYSYNEQFF. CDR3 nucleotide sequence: TGTGCCAGCAGTTACTCCCCCTTTGCGGGGTACTCCTACAATGAGCAGTTCTTC.

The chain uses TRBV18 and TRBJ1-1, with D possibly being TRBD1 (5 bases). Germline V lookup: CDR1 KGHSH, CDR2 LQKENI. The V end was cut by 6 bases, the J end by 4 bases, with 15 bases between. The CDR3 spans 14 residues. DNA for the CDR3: TGTGCCAGCTCTCCGGGGGGGATTGGCACTGAAGCTTTCTTT. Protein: CASSPGGIGTEAFF.

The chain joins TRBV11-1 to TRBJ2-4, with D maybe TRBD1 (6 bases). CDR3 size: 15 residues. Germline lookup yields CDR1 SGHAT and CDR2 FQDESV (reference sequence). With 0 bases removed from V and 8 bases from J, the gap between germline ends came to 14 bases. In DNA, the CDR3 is TGTGCCAGCAGCTTAGCGTACAGGGCCGGGGACATTCAGTACTTC. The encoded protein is CASSLAYRAGDIQYF.